This T cell receptor beta chain originates from a study of blood T cell repertoires in COVID-19. In the study overall: Collection of acute and convalescent COVID-19 samples took place in the United States, Italy and Spain. The analysed material was cDNA or gDNA that came from T cells, B-cell-depleted T cells, or PBMCs.

Under the authors' procedure: Estimated nucleated cell counts came from reference gene primer amplification. TCRdb keeps only in-frame clones here, not all; method: immunoSEQ multiplex PCR. That table is the source of V, J and clone size, and D and trimming were worked out from the DNA. Of about 160,000 clones in the sample, around 84% were seen once. V was pared by 7 bases and J by 5 bases, with 9 bases of the junction left unmatched. The CDR3 is made up of 15 amino acids. Germline lookup yields CDR1 SNHLY and CDR2 FYNNEI. Sequencing was carried out using peripheral blood. The clonotype comes from a man in his fifties or sixties with active or convalescent COVID-19. This rearrangement joins TRBV2 to TRBJ2-1, with 9 bases fitting TRBD1. DNA of the CDR3: TGTGCCAGCAACATACCGGGACAGGGCGACAATGAGCAGTTCTTC. Translating gives CASNIPGQGDNEQFF.